The rows below give T cell receptor beta chains drawn from one sample of a study of post-analysis software for immune sequencing data. Via MiXCR, TCRdb re-called the PCR reads, giving one row per CDR3 protein. The repertoire has about 200,000 distinct CDR3 sequences, around 29% of them found once; the top ten carry 3.4%. The sample taken for sequencing was blood. The receptors derive from a girl between 2 and 17 years old with multiple sclerosis. Both conserved end residues are part of each CDR3. D genes are given only for firm matches. Some rows mark clone size as missing; the rest say once, few, many or name a class of expanded clone.

CDR3nt: TGTGCCATCCGGGGGACGGCTGATGGAAAACTGTTTTTT; CDR3aa: CAIRGTADGKLFF; abundance: few; len: 13; v_gene: TRBV10-3; d_gene: -; j_gene: TRBJ1-4
CDR3nt: TGCAGCTCCCGGCAGGGTGGGGCTGAAGCTTTCTTT; CDR3aa: CSSRQGGAEAFF; abundance: many; len: 12; v_gene: TRBV29-1; d_gene: -; j_gene: TRBJ1-1
CDR3nt: TGTGCCAGCAGTTTAAGCGGACAGGGGCGGTTCTTC; CDR3aa: CASSLSGQGRFF; abundance: -; len: 12; v_gene: TRBV12-3/TRBV12-4; d_gene: TRBD1; j_gene: TRBJ2-1
CDR3nt: TGTGCCAGCAGTGACTTTTTTGGGGGGTTGGGACAGGGGGCCAATGAGCAGTACTTC; CDR3aa: CASSDFFGGLGQGANEQYF; abundance: -; len: 19; v_gene: TRBV25-1; d_gene: TRBD1; j_gene: TRBJ2-5
CDR3nt: TGTGCCAGCAGTCCCAAAAGCGGGCTAGCCAAAAACATTCAGTACTTC; CDR3aa: CASSPKSGLAKNIQYF; abundance: -; len: 16; v_gene: TRBV12-3/TRBV12-4; d_gene: -; j_gene: TRBJ2-4
CDR3nt: TGTGCCAGCAGTTTCGTGGCAGGGGGCACCGGGGAGCTGTTTTTT; CDR3aa: CASSFVAGGTGELFF; abundance: few; len: 15; v_gene: TRBV27; d_gene: TRBD1; j_gene: TRBJ2-2
CDR3nt: TGTGCCAGCAGCTTAGCGGGGACTACCAAGATCGGGTTCTTC; CDR3aa: CASSLAGTTKIGFF; abundance: many; len: 14; v_gene: TRBV7-8; d_gene: TRBD2; j_gene: TRBJ2-1
CDR3nt: TGTGCCAGCAGTTCCCTGGGACAGGGCGATTCACCCCTCCACTTT; CDR3aa: CASSSLGQGDSPLHF; abundance: few; len: 15; v_gene: TRBV28; d_gene: TRBD1; j_gene: TRBJ1-6
CDR3nt: TGTGCCAGCAACAAGGGACAGTTTGAATCCGGGGAGCTGTTTTTT; CDR3aa: CASNKGQFESGELFF; abundance: once; len: 15; v_gene: TRBV7-8; d_gene: TRBD1; j_gene: TRBJ2-2
CDR3nt: TGCAGCGTAAGGACAGGGGGCTACGAGCAGTACTTC; CDR3aa: CSVRTGGYEQYF; abundance: many; len: 12; v_gene: TRBV29-1; d_gene: TRBD1; j_gene: TRBJ2-7
CDR3nt: TGTGCCAGCAGCCAAGTGCTGGGCACGCAGTATTTT; CDR3aa: CASSQVLGTQYF; abundance: many; len: 12; v_gene: TRBV3-1; d_gene: -; j_gene: TRBJ2-3
CDR3nt: TGTGCCAGCAGCGTAGGGATGGGCACTGAAGCTTTCTTT; CDR3aa: CASSVGMGTEAFF; abundance: -; len: 13; v_gene: TRBV9; d_gene: -; j_gene: TRBJ1-1
CDR3nt: TGCAGCGTTTCCAGGCAGGGGGTTAACTATGGCTACACCTTC; CDR3aa: CSVSRQGVNYGYTF; abundance: few; len: 14; v_gene: TRBV29-1; d_gene: TRBD1; j_gene: TRBJ1-2
CDR3nt: TGTGCCAGCAGCGCCGGACTAGCGGGAGACCCTAGCACAGGTACGCAGTATTTT; CDR3aa: CASSAGLAGDPSTGTQYF; abundance: -; len: 18; v_gene: TRBV7-8; d_gene: TRBD2; j_gene: TRBJ2-3
CDR3nt: TGCAGCGTTCTGGGGACTAGCGGTAGCTCCTACAATGAGCAGTTCTTC; CDR3aa: CSVLGTSGSSYNEQFF; abundance: few; len: 16; v_gene: TRBV29-1; d_gene: TRBD2; j_gene: TRBJ2-1
CDR3nt: TGCAGCGTTTTTGGGGACTCGGATTCACCCCTCCACTTT; CDR3aa: CSVFGDSDSPLHF; abundance: few; len: 13; v_gene: TRBV29-1; d_gene: -; j_gene: TRBJ1-6
CDR3nt: TGTGCCAGCAGCTTTGGACAGGGACATAACAATGAGCAGTTCTTC; CDR3aa: CASSFGQGHNNEQFF; abundance: many; len: 15; v_gene: TRBV7-9; d_gene: TRBD1; j_gene: TRBJ2-1
CDR3nt: TGTGCCAGCAGTTACGGGACTAGCGGTCTTTACGAGCAGTACTTC; CDR3aa: CASSYGTSGLYEQYF; abundance: many; len: 15; v_gene: TRBV6-5; d_gene: TRBD2; j_gene: TRBJ2-7
CDR3nt: TGCGCCAGCAGCTTGGTTGGGGGGTTTGAAGCTTTCTTT; CDR3aa: CASSLVGGFEAFF; abundance: many; len: 13; v_gene: TRBV5-1; d_gene: -; j_gene: TRBJ1-1
CDR3nt: TGTGCCAGCAGCCCCCCTCTGACCCCCGAGCGGTTCTTC; CDR3aa: CASSPPLTPERFF; abundance: many; len: 13; v_gene: TRBV3-1; d_gene: -; j_gene: TRBJ2-1
CDR3nt: TGTGCCAGCGAGGGAAGCACAGATACGCAGTATTTT; CDR3aa: CASEGSTDTQYF; abundance: many; len: 12; v_gene: TRBV12-3/TRBV12-4; d_gene: -; j_gene: TRBJ2-3
CDR3nt: TGCAGCGTTAGATCGGCAGGGGGAGGAGAGACCCAGTACTTC; CDR3aa: CSVRSAGGGETQYF; abundance: -; len: 14; v_gene: TRBV29-1; d_gene: -; j_gene: TRBJ2-5
CDR3nt: TGTGCCAGCAGCCCCCGGGGGAAGGGCACTGAAGCTTTCTTT; CDR3aa: CASSPRGKGTEAFF; abundance: few; len: 14; v_gene: TRBV3-1; d_gene: -; j_gene: TRBJ1-1
CDR3nt: TGCGCCAGCAGCTTGTTGGAATCTGGGGCCAACGTCCTGGCTTTC; CDR3aa: CASSLLESGANVLAF; abundance: -; len: 15; v_gene: TRBV5-1; d_gene: -; j_gene: TRBJ2-6
CDR3nt: TGCGCCAGCAGCTTGGTTGCAGGGAGGCCCACTGAAGCTTTCTTT; CDR3aa: CASSLVAGRPTEAFF; abundance: -; len: 15; v_gene: TRBV5-1; d_gene: -; j_gene: TRBJ1-1
CDR3nt: TGTGCCAGCAGCTGGAAAGAGACCCAGTACTTC; CDR3aa: CASSWKETQYF; abundance: -; len: 11; v_gene: TRBV7-9; d_gene: -; j_gene: TRBJ2-5
CDR3nt: TGTGCCAGCAGCTTGCGCCGGGACTACGACTACAATGAGCAGTTCTTC; CDR3aa: CASSLRRDYDYNEQFF; abundance: -; len: 16; v_gene: TRBV5-6; d_gene: TRBD2; j_gene: TRBJ2-1
CDR3nt: TGTGCCAGCAGTCCTTACTCTCGGGAGGGCCTCTACGAGCAGTACTTC; CDR3aa: CASSPYSREGLYEQYF; abundance: -; len: 16; v_gene: TRBV27; d_gene: TRBD2; j_gene: TRBJ2-7
CDR3nt: TGCAGTGCTCAGGATCTACCTATCGGGGAGACCCAGTACTTC; CDR3aa: CSAQDLPIGETQYF; abundance: many; len: 14; v_gene: TRBV20-1; d_gene: -; j_gene: TRBJ2-5
CDR3nt: TGCAGTGCTAGAGCTAGCACCTCCTACGAGCAGTACTTC; CDR3aa: CSARASTSYEQYF; abundance: many; len: 13; v_gene: TRBV20-1; d_gene: -; j_gene: TRBJ2-7
CDR3nt: TGCGCCAGCAGCTTGGAGGAGCGGGGGAACACAGATACGCAGTATTTT; CDR3aa: CASSLEERGNTDTQYF; abundance: -; len: 16; v_gene: TRBV5-1; d_gene: TRBD2; j_gene: TRBJ2-3
CDR3nt: TGCGCCAGCAGCTTGGACAGGAACACTGAAGCTTTCTTT; CDR3aa: CASSLDRNTEAFF; abundance: many; len: 13; v_gene: TRBV5-1; d_gene: -; j_gene: TRBJ1-1
CDR3nt: TGCGCCAGCAGCTTGGGGGACCCCACAGATACGCAGTATTTT; CDR3aa: CASSLGDPTDTQYF; abundance: few; len: 14; v_gene: TRBV5-1; d_gene: -; j_gene: TRBJ2-3
CDR3nt: TGCGCCAGCAGCCAAGATGAGAGCCGAGCCAAAAACATTCAGTACTTC; CDR3aa: CASSQDESRAKNIQYF; abundance: many; len: 16; v_gene: TRBV4-1; d_gene: -; j_gene: TRBJ2-4
CDR3nt: TGCAGTGCTCCGGGAGGGAAGACCCAGTACTTC; CDR3aa: CSAPGGKTQYF; abundance: many; len: 11; v_gene: TRBV20-1; d_gene: TRBD2; j_gene: TRBJ2-5
CDR3nt: TGCGCCAGCAGCCCTTCGGGGACTAGCGGGGGGGACAATGAGCAGTACTTC; CDR3aa: CASSPSGTSGGDNEQYF; abundance: -; len: 17; v_gene: TRBV5-1; d_gene: TRBD2; j_gene: TRBJ2-5
CDR3nt: TGTGCCAGCAGCCACTGGGCCGCTAATGAAAAACTGTTTTTT; CDR3aa: CASSHWAANEKLFF; abundance: -; len: 14; v_gene: TRBV14; d_gene: -; j_gene: TRBJ1-4
CDR3nt: TGTGCCAGCAGCTCAGGGGCTAGCACAGATACGCAGTATTTT; CDR3aa: CASSSGASTDTQYF; abundance: -; len: 14; v_gene: TRBV11-2; d_gene: -; j_gene: TRBJ2-3
CDR3nt: TGTGCCAGCTCAGAAAGCCTACAGGGTACCGGCTACACCTTC; CDR3aa: CASSESLQGTGYTF; abundance: many; len: 14; v_gene: TRBV18; d_gene: -; j_gene: TRBJ1-2
CDR3nt: TGCAGTGCCAGAAGACCGGCGGGGGCCGGTGAGCAGTTCTTC; CDR3aa: CSARRPAGAGEQFF; abundance: many; len: 14; v_gene: TRBV20-1; d_gene: -; j_gene: TRBJ2-1
CDR3nt: TGCAGTGCTAGAGGGTGGGGGGGTACTGAAGCTTTCTTT; CDR3aa: CSARGWGGTEAFF; abundance: -; len: 13; v_gene: TRBV20-1; d_gene: -; j_gene: TRBJ1-1
CDR3nt: TGCAGCGTTGCTTCAGGGGCCTCTGGAAACACCATATATTTT; CDR3aa: CSVASGASGNTIYF; abundance: few; len: 14; v_gene: TRBV29-1; d_gene: -; j_gene: TRBJ1-3
CDR3nt: TGTGCCAGCAGCCATCTCGAACGGGGGCAGTTCTTC; CDR3aa: CASSHLERGQFF; abundance: -; len: 12; v_gene: TRBV7-6; d_gene: -; j_gene: TRBJ2-1
CDR3nt: TGTGCCAGCAGTGAAGCGACGGATCCCGGCACAGATACGCAGTATTTT; CDR3aa: CASSEATDPGTDTQYF; abundance: -; len: 16; v_gene: TRBV2; d_gene: -; j_gene: TRBJ2-3
CDR3nt: TGTGCCAGCCCTCGGGGGGATTCTCAAAGGGGTGAAAAACTGTTTTTT; CDR3aa: CASPRGDSQRGEKLFF; abundance: few; len: 16; v_gene: TRBV28; d_gene: -; j_gene: TRBJ1-4
CDR3nt: TGTGCCAGCAGCTTAGCGGACAGGGACGATGAGCAGTTCTTC; CDR3aa: CASSLADRDDEQFF; abundance: many; len: 14; v_gene: TRBV7-9; d_gene: TRBD1; j_gene: TRBJ2-1
CDR3nt: TGTGCCAGCTGGTCAGGGCAGGGGAACGAGCAGTACTTC; CDR3aa: CASWSGQGNEQYF; abundance: many; len: 13; v_gene: TRBV28; d_gene: -; j_gene: TRBJ2-7
CDR3nt: TGTGCCAGCAGCCAAGTGTACGGGAGCGGGGAGACCCAGTACTTC; CDR3aa: CASSQVYGSGETQYF; abundance: -; len: 15; v_gene: TRBV3-1; d_gene: -; j_gene: TRBJ2-5
CDR3nt: TGTGCCAGCTCCCAGAGACAGGGGGCGAAGACCCAGTACTTC; CDR3aa: CASSQRQGAKTQYF; abundance: -; len: 14; v_gene: TRBV19; d_gene: TRBD1; j_gene: TRBJ2-5
CDR3nt: TGCGCCAGCAGCCCGACTAGCGGAACCCCAAATACGCAGTATTTT; CDR3aa: CASSPTSGTPNTQYF; abundance: many; len: 15; v_gene: TRBV5-1; d_gene: TRBD2; j_gene: TRBJ2-3